The TCR beta chain under discussion was sequenced for a study of monozygotic twins with inflammatory bowel disease (dated by TCRdb to between 2018 and 2020). Turning to the overall study: A total of around 30 monozygotic twin pairs were included in the full study, comprising nine German pairs (four IBD-concordant, five IBD-discordant) and 19 IBD-discordant Danish pairs. The search for disease-associated traits relied mainly on comparing, within discordant pairs, IBD patients with their genetically identical healthy co-twins. Each individual had, on average, about 151 000 unique TCRalpha sequences and 181 000 unique TCRbeta sequences available for analysis. Overall results and qualifications from the work: The analysis was unable to tell different T cell subtypes apart. Repertoire similarity did not differ between concordant and discordant twins, possibly due to limited statistical power. IBD patients shared fewer clonotypes with other individuals than healthy twins did, most markedly in patients showing signs of disease activity. No single strong signal or clonotype linked to IBD turned up in the results, so the idea that one exists was not supported. IBD patients had lower TCRbeta repertoire diversity, measured by the inverse Simpson index, than their healthy co-twins. Background noise and inter-individual variability may have been introduced into the repertoires by the differing immunosuppressive treatments among patients.

Preparation of the library involved 5' RACE. Each TCR library was prepared from about 4,000 ng of total RNA. cDNA was synthesized with SMARTScribe reverse transcriptase in eight separate reactions per sample. During cDNA synthesis, unique molecular identifiers containing a 6-nucleotide sample barcode were introduced by template switching. Amplification of TCRalpha and TCRbeta cDNA involved two nested PCRs of around 15 and 9 cycles, and each PCR was followed by bead purification. Before amplification, the cDNA was treated with uracil DNA-glycosylase and purified using the QIAquick PCR purification kit. The second PCR added Illumina TruSeq-compatible adapters along with sample-specific barcodes. TapeStation and Qubit were used to check library quality and concentration, and 4 to 6.5 ng of each library went into the pool. Sequencing of pooled libraries was carried out on an Illumina HiSeq2500 single-index Rapid Run using 2 x 100 bp reads and custom sequencing primers. In the authors' own workflow: PCR and sequencing errors were corrected by UMI-based consensus assembly using MiGEC version 1.2.6. V(D)J alignment, clonotype assembly and CDR3 extraction were performed with MiXCR version 2.1.1. Gene usage, clonotype sharing and MAIT/NKT TCR abundance were normalised by analysing the top 1000, 10 000 and 20 000 clonotypes per sample. After downsampling to 27 000 UMIs, diversity was calculated as the inverse Simpson index using the vegan R package. Paired Mann-Whitney U tests on discordant twin pairs were used, with Benjamini-Hochberg multiple-testing correction. Once TCRdb had reprocessed the reads, it stored one entry per CDR3 protein sequence and supplied no DNA. The V and J calls were determined by TCRdb, not by the authors. The sample has 350,000 to 550,000 distinct CDR3 sequences on record. Together, the top ten hold 2.4% of the sample.

For this clonotype: Which antigen it targets is not known.

From each donor, an approximately 2.5 ml peripheral blood sample was collected into PAXgene tubes and stored at -80 degrees C. Without T cell sorting, total RNA was isolated from whole blood using the PAXgene blood miRNA kit on an automated QIAcube. Peripheral blood from monozygotic twin pairs, either concordant or discordant for inflammatory bowel disease, underwent deep TCRalpha and TCRbeta repertoire profiling that used unique molecular barcoding. Smoking habits were recorded for all twin pairs, with individuals classified as current, former or never smokers. The TCR originated in a human donor with ulcerative colitis or Crohn's disease, or a healthy co-twin of an affected twin (not recorded which). Material for sequencing was blood.

The CDR3 corresponds to CASSPVSEGQGTPYEQYF. The sequence joins TRBV7-9 to TRBJ2-7; without DNA, the TCRdb call of TRBD1 cannot be checked. Including cysteine and phenylalanine, the CDR3 has 18 amino acids. Only the protein sequence is given. Based on the germline V gene (reference sequence), the CDR1 and CDR2 sequences are SEHNR and FQNEAQ.